These 18 T cell receptor beta chains came from one sample sequenced in a study of CD8 T cells in Susac syndrome. An amount of RNA that ranged from 0.5 to 1 ug was reverse transcribed with random hexamers. One entry per CDR3 protein results from TCRdb running MiXCR on the immunoSEQ multiplex PCR reads. In the table there are 300,000 to 350,000 distinct CDR3 sequences, 92% of which are singletons. Material for sequencing was CD4+ T cells from PBMCs. All receptors derive from a human donor with multiple sclerosis.

The chain carries TRBV12-3 or TRBV12-4 and TRBJ1-4; 7 bases match TRBD1. The V gene end was trimmed by 5 bases and the J gene end by 5 bases; junction bases not matched to a gene: 17. The CDR3 contains 18 residues. The CDR3 nucleotides read TGTGCCAGCAGTCCCAATTACGGGACAGCGGAGGCCAATGAAAAACTGTTTTTT. This sequence encodes CASSPNYGTAEANEKLFF.

This CDR3 is CASSLSGPGGTGELFF. The CDR3, as DNA: TGCGCCAGCAGCCTTTCCGGCCCAGGGGGCACCGGGGAGCTGTTTTTT. The chain is built from TRBV4-3 and TRBJ2-2, with 7 bases that match TRBD1. The CDR3 consists of 16 residues. With V trimmed by 4 bases and J by 4 bases, 9 bases remained unmatched. Germline lookup yields CDR1 LGHNA and CDR2 YSLEER.

CDR3 amino acids: CASSTSTGTKETQYF. In DNA, the CDR3 is TGTGCCAGTAGTACCTCCACCGGGACAAAAGAGACCCAGTACTTC. The rearrangement links TRBV19 to TRBJ2-5, with D maybe TRBD1 (6 bases). This CDR3 comprises 15 residues. Per germline, CDR1 LNHDA and CDR2 SQIVND (reference sequence). V was shortened by 4 bases and J by 3 bases, with 15 bases between the two germline ends.

V is TRBV18 and J is TRBJ2-1, with 7 bases identical to TRBD2. The CDR3 extends over 14 amino acids. After removal of 6 bases from V and 8 bases from J, the junction contained 10 bases not matched to a gene. Germline values: CDR1 KGHSH, CDR2 LQKENI. As DNA, the CDR3 is TGTGCCAGCTCCCGGGACTACCCGGACGATGAGCAGTTCTTC. It yields the protein CASSRDYPDDEQFF.

The genes are TRBV5-1 and TRBJ1-2; maybe TRBD1 (5 bases). Between the trimmed V and J ends, which lost 0 bases and 4 bases, there was a span of 13 bases. Germline CDR1 SGHRS, CDR2 YFSETQ. The CDR3 runs 15 residues. In DNA form, the CDR3 reads TGCGCCAGCAGCTTGGGGGGCCGGAACCTCTATGGCTACACCTTC. Residues: CASSLGGRNLYGYTF.

The rearrangement uses TRBV9 and TRBJ2-2, with 13 positions matching TRBD2. Germline V gene sequence: CDR1 SGDLS, CDR2 YYNGEE. V trimming: 2 bases; J trimming: 6 bases; junction bases outside the gene matches: 4. This CDR3 is 16 amino acids long. CDR3 sequence: CASSVGLAGSPGELFF. CDR3 sequence (DNA): TGTGCCAGCAGCGTGGGACTAGCGGGATCCCCCGGGGAGCTGTTTTTT.

The V gene is TRBV29-1, the J gene TRBJ2-5; D might be TRBD2 (6 bases). The CDR3 covers 14 residues. Germline V CDR1 and CDR2: SQVTM, ANQGSEA. The V gene lost 4 bases and the J gene lost 5 bases, with 17 bases spanning the gap. The DNA for the CDR3 is TGCAGCGTTGTGGAGGGCGCGGTTACGGAGACCCAGTACTTC. Encoded protein: CSVVEGAVTETQYF. Drawing the rest from reference TRBV29-1 and TRBJ2-5, the complete variable domain is SAVISQKPSRDICQRGTSLTIQCQVDSQVTMMFWYRQQPGQSLTLIATANQGSEATYESGFVIDKFPISRPNLTFSTLTVSNMSPEDSSIYLCSVVEGAVTETQYFGPGTRLLVL.

V usage is TRBV18 and J usage is TRBJ1-1; 7 bases are shared with TRBD1. CDR1 KGHSH and CDR2 LQKENI come from the germline V gene. Trimming at V came to 3 bases and at J to 5 bases, leaving 6 bases not matched to a gene. The length of the CDR3 is 14 residues. CDR3 sequence (DNA): TGTGCCAGCTCACCCGAGAGGGGGCCAACTGAAGCTTTCTTT. Its translation: CASSPERGPTEAFF.

This sequence joins TRBV15 and TRBJ2-5; TRBD2 matches at 9 bases. The V gene end was trimmed by 0 bases and the J gene end by 2 bases; junction bases not matched to a gene: 7. The CDR3 length is 17 residues. The germline V gene encodes CDR1 LNHNV and CDR2 YYDKDF (reference sequence). CDR3 sequence (DNA): TGTGCCACCAGCAGAGATATGGCTAGCGGGGCTCAAGAGACCCAGTACTTC. Its translation is CATSRDMASGAQETQYF.

The chain carries TRBV6-2 or TRBV6-3 and TRBJ2-2; 9 bases line up with TRBD1. The CDR3 extends over 15 amino acids. Germline values: CDR1 MNHEY, CDR2 SVGEGT. With V trimmed by 6 bases and J by 5 bases, 7 bases remained unmatched. The CDR3 loop is CASRPGTGRTGELFF. The CDR3 nucleotides read TGTGCCAGCAGACCCGGGACAGGGAGGACCGGGGAGCTGTTTTTT.

The rearrangement links TRBV14 to TRBJ1-1; 8 nucleotides agree with TRBD1. The germline V gene has CDR1 SGHDN and CDR2 FVKESK. The length of the CDR3 is 16 residues. V dropped 0 bases and J dropped 1; count of bases not matched to a gene: 4. The chain's CDR3 is CASSQDLGTGNTEAFF. CDR3 in DNA: TGTGCCAGCAGCCAAGATCTAGGGACAGGGAACACTGAAGCTTTCTTT.

The rearrangement uses TRBV6-5 and TRBJ1-6; D unresolved. Trimming cost V 6 bases and J 7 bases, with 10 bases left between them. The germline V gene has CDR1 MNHEY and CDR2 SVGAGI. The length of the CDR3 is 13 residues. The CDR3 nucleotides read TGTGCCAGCAGGGACCAGTCAAATTCACCCCTCCACTTT. Its translation is CASRDQSNSPLHF.

This clonotype came up a few times. The rearrangement uses TRBV11-1 and TRBJ1-1; D gene ambiguous. The ends were cut back, 5 bases at V and 1 base at J, with 8 bases in the middle. This CDR3 contains 13 residues. From germline, CDR1 is SGHAT and CDR2 FQDESV (reference sequence). In DNA, the CDR3 is TGTGCCAGCAGCCGGCAGGAGAACACTGAAGCTTTCTTT. Protein product: CASSRQENTEAFF.

The gene calls are TRBV29-1 and TRBJ2-2; 10 positions match TRBD2. This CDR3 is 16 amino acids long. The junction had 6 bases not matched to a gene; V was cut back by 5 bases and J by 0 bases. From germline, CDR1 is SQVTM and CDR2 ANQGSEA. The CDR3 DNA is TGCAGCGTTCGTTCTAGCGGGAGCGCGAACACCGGGGAGCTGTTTTTT. Protein sequence: CSVRSSGSANTGELFF.

CDR3 region: CASSETQGSHEQYF. CDR3 sequence (DNA): TGTGCCAGCAGTGAAACCCAGGGGAGCCACGAGCAGTACTTC. This chain joins TRBV25-1 and TRBJ2-7; TRBD1 is a possible D gene (6 bases). Germline V CDR1 and CDR2: MGHDK, SYGVNS. The CDR3 contains 14 residues. V was clipped by 2 bases and J by 5 bases, with 13 bases between them.

The chain's CDR3 is CSVVGRVTDTQYF. CDR3 DNA: TGCAGCGTTGTTGGGAGAGTAACAGATACGCAGTATTTT. The rearrangement links TRBV29-1 to TRBJ2-3, with D maybe TRBD2 (5 bases). CDR3 length: 13 amino acids. The germline CDR1 and CDR2 sequences are SQVTM and ANQGSEA. Trimming took 4 bases from V and 3 from J, leaving 11 bases between them.

The rearrangement links TRBV5-6 to TRBJ1-5; 8 bases line up with TRBD1. This CDR3 spans 18 amino acids. With 2 bases clipped from V and 7 bases from J, the junction kept 17 bases outside the gene matches. CDR1 and CDR2 from the germline V gene are SGHDT and YYEEEE. CDR3 residues: CASSLWPHDRGQGQPQHF. As DNA, the CDR3 is TGTGCCAGCAGCTTATGGCCCCACGACAGGGGCCAGGGCCAGCCCCAGCATTTT.

The rearrangement links TRBV5-6 to TRBJ2-3, with D possibly being TRBD2 (5 bases). Germline CDR1 and CDR2: SGHDT and YYEEEE. V lost 5 bases and J 0 bases, leaving 13 bases between the germline ends. The CDR3 totals 15 residues. The CDR3 DNA follows: TGTGCCAGCAGTCTACCAGACTATAGCACAGATACGCAGTATTTT. Amino acid sequence: CASSLPDYSTDTQYF.